Reported below is one TCR beta chain. Its specificity is not known. PCR primers comprised 60 Vbeta and 13 Jbeta primers. Original methodology: Per a later analysis, the number of unique TCR beta chains was about 80 million, of which 10 million to 11 million were shared. Profiled with immunoSEQ multiplex PCR; TCRdb holds only in-frame clones, not every one. Clone size and V and J calls were adopted from that table, with D and trimming inferred from the DNA. The sample contains fewer than 180,000 clones, around 79% of which appear only once. The sample is drawn from a study of cytomegalovirus exposure and HLA in healthy donors. General observations from the study: For most subjects, TCR beta sequences were reported to predict HLA-A and HLA-B alleles with accuracy. Accounts indicate the classifier identified cytomegalovirus status with strong specificity and sensitivity.

Germline lookup yields CDR1 SEHNR and CDR2 FQNEAQ (reference sequence). The CDR3 contains 11 residues. With 4 bases removed from V and 2 bases from J, the gap between germline ends came to 3 bases. J is TRBJ2-7 and V is TRBV7-9; D is undetermined. The clonotype was recovered from a human donor in good health. Input material: PBMCs. CDR3: CASSSTYEQYF. For the CDR3, the DNA is TGTGCCAGCAGCTCAACCTACGAGCAGTACTTC.